Following are 22 T cell receptor beta chains from one sample sequenced in a study of post-analysis software for immune sequencing data. Notes on the study in general: There were five or six TRBV segments more frequent in patients than controls, and TRBV5-6, TRBV5-1 and TRBV20-1 were among them.

Antigen specificity for these receptors is unknown. Libraries were made from TCR beta cDNA, and they carried unique molecular identifiers. MiXCR, applied by TCRdb to the PCR reads, yields one record per CDR3 protein. The sample has some 800,000 distinct CDR3 sequences; more than 45% are singletons. What was sequenced was blood. The origin of the receptors is a girl aged 5-17 years with multiple sclerosis.

The chain employs TRBV7-9 and TRBJ2-7, with TRBD2 matching over 8 bases. Germline lookup yields CDR1 SEHNR and CDR2 FQNEAQ (reference sequence). J lost 0 bases, V lost 1 base, and 8 bases had no gene match. The CDR3 has 17 residues. CDR3 amino acids: CASSLGPGLAGSYEQYF. Here the CDR3 DNA reads TGTGCCAGCAGCTTAGGCCCCGGGCTAGCGGGCTCCTACGAGCAGTACTTC.

This chain joins TRBV29-1 and TRBJ1-2; D is unclear. Trimming pared 6 bases from V and 8 bases from J, leaving 10 bases between. Germline CDR1 is SQVTM and CDR2 is ANQGSEA. CDR3 length: 10 amino acids. This CDR3 is CSVSLEGYTF. The CDR3 DNA reads TGCAGCGTCTCGCTTGAAGGCTACACCTTC.

V gene TRBV7-9 combines with J gene TRBJ2-1; 11 bases map to TRBD2. The CDR3 totals 16 residues. Per the germline V gene, CDR1 is SEHNR and CDR2 is FQNEAQ (reference sequence). V shed 6 bases, J shed 6 bases, and the junction held 10 bases outside the gene matches. The CDR3 here is CASSYLAGGPFNEQFF. The CDR3 region has the DNA TGTGCCAGCAGTTACTTAGCGGGAGGGCCTTTCAATGAGCAGTTCTTC.

The chain employs TRBV15 and TRBJ2-4; D is uncertain. Near its end, the DNA agrees better with TRBJ2-5, so the J call may be wrong. There are 15 residues in the CDR3. The germline gives CDR1 LNHNV, CDR2 YYDKDF (reference sequence). CDR3 coding DNA: TGTGCCACCAGCAGCGAACGGCAGGAAGGAGAGACCCAGTACTTC. The encoded protein is CATSSERQEGETQYF.

The J gene is TRBJ2-1, the V gene TRBV2; 9 bases are a match to TRBD2. The V segment lost 4 bases and the J segment 3 bases; nucleotides outside the gene matches: 1. The germline gives CDR1 SNHLY, CDR2 FYNNEI. The CDR3 contains 14 residues. The chain's CDR3 is CASSGLADYNEQFF. CDR3 nucleotide sequence: TGTGCCAGCAGTGGACTAGCGGACTACAATGAGCAGTTCTTC.

V and J are TRBV12-3 or TRBV12-4 and TRBJ2-1; 9 bases fit TRBD2. The ends lost 2 bases at V and 6 bases at J; junction bases unmatched: 2. CDR3 length: 14 amino acids. CDR3 amino acids: CASSLLREGNEQFF. CDR3 sequence (DNA): TGTGCCAGCAGTTTATTGCGGGAGGGCAATGAGCAGTTCTTC.

About this clonotype: A read error may produce the germline difference seen at one junction end. This rearrangement joins TRBV20-1 to TRBJ2-6; 9 nucleotides align to TRBD2. The CDR3 length is 17 residues. Germline V CDR1 and CDR2: DFQATT, SNEGSKA (reference sequence). The CDR3: CSARGLAVSSGANVRTF. DNA for the CDR3: TGCAGTGCTAGAGGACTAGCGGTTAGCTCTGGGGCCAACGTCCGGACTTTC.

V gene TRBV20-1 combines with J gene TRBJ2-1, with 8 positions matching TRBD2. Trimming cost V 0 bases and J 7 bases; bases outside gene matches: 8. Germline V gene sequence: CDR1 DFQATT, CDR2 SNEGSKA (reference sequence). CDR3 length equals 15 residues. CDR3 loop: CSARDRVAGRNEQFF. DNA for the CDR3: TGCAGTGCTAGAGATCGGGTAGCGGGACGGAATGAGCAGTTCTTC.

This clonotype showed up many times. The chain employs TRBV4-3 and TRBJ2-5, with D hard to call. CDR1 and CDR2 from the germline V gene are LGHNA and YSLEER. Deletions cut 0 bases from V and 5 bases from J, with 10 bases between. This CDR3 comprises 14 residues. Written as DNA, the CDR3 is TGCGCCAGCAGCCAAGAAAGAGGACGGGAGACCCAGTACTTC. Its protein is CASSQERGRETQYF.

The V and J genes are TRBV11-2 and TRBJ2-6, with D possibly matching TRBD2 (5 bases). The germline CDR1 and CDR2 sequences are SGHAT and FQNNGV. The CDR3 length is 20 residues. The V gene lost 0 bases and the J gene lost 0 bases, with 18 bases spanning the gap. The CDR3: CASSLDLKGSLASGANVLTF. The DNA of the CDR3 is TGTGCCAGCAGCTTAGATCTAAAGGGTTCCCTAGCCTCTGGGGCCAACGTCCTGACTTTC.

The chain recombines TRBV20-1 with TRBJ2-5, with 12 bases lining up with TRBD2. CDR3 length: 15 amino acids. Looked up from germline, CDR1 is DFQATT and CDR2 is SNEGSKA (reference sequence). The trim removed 5 bases at V and 11 bases at J, leaving 15 bases unmatched. The CDR3 protein is CSASGLAGGGVEQYF. The CDR3 DNA follows: TGCAGTGCTTCGGGCCTAGCGGGAGGGGGTGTGGAGCAGTACTTC.

V and J are TRBV20-1 and TRBJ2-4, with TRBD1 identical over 7 bases. The CDR3 has 11 residues. Germline lookup yields CDR1 DFQATT and CDR2 SNEGSKA (reference sequence). The CDR3 sequence: CRVGQKNIQYF. CDR3 coding DNA: TGCAGAGTGGGACAGAAAAACATTCAGTACTTC.

This clonotype was counted a few times. The chain carries TRBV12-3 or TRBV12-4 and TRBJ2-1; D remains unclear. The CDR3 is 15 residues long. The germline V and J ends were trimmed by 3 bases and 2 bases, with 11 bases remaining between them. As DNA, the CDR3 is TGTGCCAGCAGTTTGGAGCACCCGCCCTACAATGAGCAGTTCTTC. Protein sequence: CASSLEHPPYNEQFF.

The rearrangement joins TRBV12-3 or TRBV12-4 to TRBJ1-5; the D is unclear. V was pared by 6 bases and J by 2 bases, with 14 bases between. The CDR3 contains 15 residues. CDR3 bases: TGTGCCAGCAGCCCCCTCTCGGTAGGCAATCAGCCCCAGCATTTT. Translating it yields CASSPLSVGNQPQHF.

This clonotype was observed a single time. The chain joins TRBV9 to TRBJ1-2; D perhaps matches TRBD1 (6 bases). Trimming removed 1 base from V and 5 bases from J, with 9 bases in between. CDR3 length: 13 amino acids. Germline V gives CDR1 SGDLS, CDR2 YYNGEE. CDR3: CASSVSTGYGYTF. The CDR3 region has the DNA TGTGCCAGCAGCGTATCGACAGGTTATGGCTACACCTTC.

The J gene is TRBJ2-3, the V gene TRBV7-2, with 7 bases fitting TRBD2. Trimming at V came to 3 bases and at J to 6 bases, leaving 15 bases not matched to a gene. The CDR3 runs 17 residues. Per the germline V gene, CDR1 is SGHTA and CDR2 is FQGNSA. CDR3 DNA sequence: TGTGCCAGCAGCTTCTTACTGGCGGGAGAAGGCTACGATACGCAGTATTTT. Protein product: CASSFLLAGEGYDTQYF.

V and J are TRBV5-4 and TRBJ2-5, with 7 bases identical to TRBD1. The junction had 1 base not matched to a gene; V was cut back by 0 bases and J by 2 bases. CDR3 length: 14 residues. Germline CDR1 SGHNT, CDR2 YYREEE (reference sequence). The CDR3 sequence: CASSLEGQQETQYF. CDR3 coding DNA: TGTGCCAGCAGCTTGGAGGGACAGCAAGAGACCCAGTACTTC.

V is TRBV20-1 and J is TRBJ2-1; possibly TRBD2 for D (6 bases). V lost 5 bases and J lost 2, with 16 bases in between. Per the germline V gene, CDR1 is DFQATT and CDR2 is SNEGSKA (reference sequence). This CDR3 comprises 15 residues. In nucleotides, the CDR3 is TGCAGTGCTTCAGAGGCGGGGACCACCTACAATGAGCAGTTCTTC. Translating it yields CSASEAGTTYNEQFF.

This clonotype turned up a few times. The V call is TRBV5-1, the J call TRBJ2-1; D ambiguous. CDR3 length: 16 amino acids. The germline V gene encodes CDR1 SGHRS and CDR2 YFSETQ. V was shortened by 2 bases and J by 1 base, with 13 bases between the two germline ends. In DNA, the CDR3 is TGCGCCAGCAGCTTTGGGGTGGGCGCGTCCTACAATGAGCAGTTCTTC. This encodes CASSFGVGASYNEQFF.

Turning to this clonotype: One end of the junction does not line up with germline, which may come from a read error. J is TRBJ2-3 and V is TRBV11-3, with 8 bases aligning to TRBD2. In germline, CDR1 is SGHNT, CDR2 YENEEA. The CDR3 is 15 amino acids. The CDR3 is CASSLGGGRRDTQYF. CDR3 DNA sequence: TGTGCCAGTAGCTTAGGCGGCGGGAGGAGAGATACGCAGTATTTT.

As concerns this clonotype: Relative to the germline gene, one junction end is altered; a read error may explain this. This chain connects TRBV29-1 to TRBJ2-5; no reliable D call. This CDR3 is 13 amino acids long. Germline assignment: CDR1 SQVTM and CDR2 ANQGSEA. CDR3: CGVELPEPETQYF. The CDR3 region has the DNA TGCGGCGTTGAACTTCCAGAGCCAGAGACCCAGTACTTC.

The chain uses TRBV19 and TRBJ2-5; 11 nucleotides line up with TRBD2. The CDR3 contains 15 residues. V lost 6 bases and J lost 2; bases outside the gene matches: 5. Germline CDR1 reads LNHDA; CDR2 reads SQIVND (reference sequence). The CDR3 DNA follows: TGTGCCAGTAGCCATCGGACTAGCGGGCAAGAGACCCAGTACTTC. Translated: CASSHRTSGQETQYF. Supplemented by reference TRBV19 and TRBJ2-5, the full variable domain reads DGGITQSPKYLFRKEGQNVTLSCEQNLNHDAMYWYRQDPGQGLRLIYYSQIVNDFQKGDIAEGYSVSREKKESFPLTVTSAQKNPTAFYLCASSHRTSGQETQYFGPGTRLLVL.